Following are 13 T cell receptor beta chains from one sample sequenced in a study of response to subunit inactivated influenza vaccine. TCRdb used MiXCR to reprocess the RT-PCR reads, holding one entry per CDR3 protein. The sample contains about 780,000 distinct CDR3 sequences, around a sixth of which appear only once. The sample was PBMCs from blood, taken about 5 days after vaccination. The origin of the receptors is a man in his fifties who received an inactivated influenza vaccine.

The chain joins TRBV28 to TRBJ2-2; 9 nucleotides agree with TRBD2. Trimming removed 4 bases from V and 4 bases from J; junction bases left unmatched: 7. Germline V gives CDR1 MDHEN, CDR2 SYDVKM. This CDR3 spans 16 amino acids. CDR3 region: CASSCGRDKCTGELFF. The CDR3 DNA sequence: TGTGCCAGCAGTTGCGGGAGGGATAAATGCACCGGGGAGCTGTTTTTT.

This sequence joins TRBV20-1 and TRBJ2-7, with TRBD2 identical over 12 bases. Unmatched junction bases numbered 8, after V lost 3 bases and J lost 2 bases. CDR1 DFQATT and CDR2 SNEGSKA come from the germline V gene (reference sequence). The CDR3 runs to 16 residues. CDR3 sequence: CSARRPGLAGTYEQYF. As DNA, the CDR3 is TGCAGTGCTAGGAGACCGGGACTAGCGGGTACCTACGAGCAGTACTTC.

The chain couples TRBV15 to TRBJ2-1; 8 positions agree with TRBD2. The CDR3 totals 15 residues. The trim removed 1 base at V and 6 bases at J, leaving 5 bases unmatched. Germline-derived CDR1 and CDR2 are LNHNV and YYDKDF (reference sequence). CDR3 bases: TGTGCCACCAGCAGAGTAGCGGGAAGGTCCAATGAGCAGTTCTTC. It is translated as CATSRVAGRSNEQFF.

There are a few counts of this clonotype. The V call is TRBV12-3 or TRBV12-4, the J call TRBJ2-5, with TRBD2 identical over 13 bases. CDR3 length: 16 amino acids. The V segment lost 4 bases and the J segment 3 bases; nucleotides outside the gene matches: 5. CDR3 protein: CASSSRLAGGEETQYF. The CDR3 DNA is TGTGCCAGCAGTTCCCGACTAGCGGGGGGAGAAGAGACCCAGTACTTC.

The chain recombines TRBV6-2 or TRBV6-3 with TRBJ1-6; TRBD1 agrees at 8 bases. Looked up from germline, CDR1 is MNHEY and CDR2 is SVGEGT. The ends lost 7 bases at V and 6 bases at J; junction bases unmatched: 2. The CDR3 loop spans 13 amino acids. CDR3 DNA: TGTGCCAGCAACGACAGGGGTAATTCACCCCTCCACTTT. Translating gives CASNDRGNSPLHF.

The CDR3 reads CASSLAAGFSETQYF. CDR3 DNA: TGTGCCAGCAGCTTAGCCGCGGGTTTTTCGGAGACCCAGTACTTC. The V call is TRBV7-2, the J call TRBJ2-5; possibly TRBD2 for D (5 bases). V was shortened by 0 bases and J by 5 bases, with 13 bases between the two germline ends. The CDR3 runs to 15 residues. CDR1 and CDR2 (germline): SGHTA, FQGNSA.

This chain uses TRBV4-2 with TRBJ1-1; D possibly corresponds to TRBD1 (6 bases). Deletions cut 0 bases from V and 10 bases from J, with 12 bases between. The CDR3 totals 13 residues. Germline V lookup: CDR1 LGHNA, CDR2 YNFKEQ. This CDR3 reads CASSQDRGRGAFF. DNA of the CDR3: TGTGCCAGCAGCCAAGATAGGGGGAGGGGAGCTTTCTTT.

This sequence joins TRBV7-2 and TRBJ2-7; D gene unclear. V shed 1 base and J shed 6 bases, with 13 bases lying between them. There are 14 residues in the CDR3. Per germline, CDR1 SGHTA and CDR2 FQGNSA. The CDR3 region has the DNA TGTGCCAGCAGCTTAGGTCGAGGCCCCTTCGAGCAGTACTTC. Translating gives CASSLGRGPFEQYF.

The table lists this clonotype with a few counts. V usage is TRBV11-1 and J usage is TRBJ2-6; the match to TRBD1 covers 7 bases. Germline trimming cut 3 bases from V and 1 base from J; bases unmatched to any gene: 9. Germline CDR1 reads SGHAT; CDR2 reads FQDESV (reference sequence). The CDR3 sequence is 18 residues long. The chain's CDR3 is CASSFPMTGRSGANVLTF. CDR3 nucleotides: TGTGCCAGCAGCTTTCCTATGACAGGGCGATCTGGGGCCAACGTCCTGACTTTC.

J is TRBJ2-1 and V is TRBV6-1, with a weak D call TRBD2 (5 bases). V was clipped by 5 bases and J by 7 bases, with 18 bases between them. Germline V gene lookup returns CDR1 MNHNS and CDR2 SASEGT. This CDR3 has 15 amino acids. CDR3 sequence: CASSPRGGAGNEQFF. CDR3 DNA: TGTGCCAGCAGTCCCCGGGGTGGTGCTGGAAATGAGCAGTTCTTC.

This chain uses TRBV5-6 with TRBJ2-6; D is ambiguous. Germline V gives CDR1 SGHDT, CDR2 YYEEEE. CDR3 length: 18 amino acids. Trimming pared 4 bases from V and 1 base from J, leaving 18 bases between. Here the CDR3 reads CASSPALAPISGANVLTF. Written as DNA, the CDR3 is TGTGCCAGCAGCCCCGCCCTCGCACCCATTTCTGGGGCCAACGTCCTGACTTTC.

This clonotype showed up just a few times. The chain combines TRBV4-2 with TRBJ2-1; 9 nucleotides line up with TRBD2. CDR3 length equals 16 residues. The germline CDR1 and CDR2 sequences are LGHNA and YNFKEQ. V was pared by 1 base and J by 4 bases, with 5 bases of the junction left unmatched. As DNA, the CDR3 is TGTGCCAGCAGCCAAGTGGGCGGGGGGGAATACAATGAGCAGTTCTTC. Its protein is CASSQVGGGEYNEQFF.

The CDR3 DNA reads TGTGCCAGCACCCCGGGCCTAATCTACGAGCAGTACTTC. This sequence encodes CASTPGLIYEQYF. The rearrangement uses TRBV28 and TRBJ2-7; D uncertain. Looked up from germline, CDR1 is MDHEN and CDR2 is SYDVKM. The V end lost 7 bases, the J end lost 3 bases, and 13 bases lay between the germline ends. This CDR3 has 13 residues.